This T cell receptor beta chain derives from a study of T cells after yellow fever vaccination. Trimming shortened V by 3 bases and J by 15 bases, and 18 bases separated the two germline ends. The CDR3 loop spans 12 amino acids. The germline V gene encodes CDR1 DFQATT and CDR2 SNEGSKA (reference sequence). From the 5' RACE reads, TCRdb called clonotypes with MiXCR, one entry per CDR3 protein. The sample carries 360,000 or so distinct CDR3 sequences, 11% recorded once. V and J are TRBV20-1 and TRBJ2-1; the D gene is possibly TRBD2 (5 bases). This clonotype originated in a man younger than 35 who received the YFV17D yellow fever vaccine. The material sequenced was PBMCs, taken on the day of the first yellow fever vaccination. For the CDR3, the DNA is TGCAGTGCTAGTCCTACGTTAGCGATGTGGTTCTTC. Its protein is CSASPTLAMWFF.